This entry lists 5 T cell receptor beta chains sequenced from one sample in a study of blood T cells in healthy people across ages. A J-beta primer mix and a sample-barcoded 5' primer were used in a second PCR of roughly 6 to 11 cycles. MiXCR, run by TCRdb on the 5' RACE reads, gives a single entry per CDR3 protein. The sample yields about 780,000 distinct CDR3 sequences, 35% to 50% seen once. The sequenced material came from blood. The receptor set was obtained from a man older than 75 in good health.

The genes are TRBV5-1 and TRBJ1-4; a possible D gene is TRBD1 (5 bases). Germline CDR1 SGHRS, CDR2 YFSETQ. Trimming took off 4 bases at V and 4 bases at J, with 11 bases between the two ends. The CDR3 length is 14 residues. CDR3 residues: CASSLGPSNEKLFF. The CDR3 DNA is TGCGCCAGCAGCCTGGGACCGAGTAATGAAAAACTGTTTTTT. The whole variable domain, filled in from reference TRBV5-1 and TRBJ1-4, reads KAGVTQTPRYLIKTRGQQVTLSCSPISGHRSVSWYQQTPGQGLQFLFEYFSETQRNKGNFPGRFSGRQFSNSRSEMNVSTLELGDSALYLCASSLGPSNEKLFFGSGTQLSVL.

This clonotype occurred once. This chain connects TRBV12-3 or TRBV12-4 to TRBJ2-7; 11 bases map to TRBD2. With 4 bases clipped from V and 7 bases from J, the junction kept 9 bases outside the gene matches. The CDR3 covers 15 residues. The CDR3 bases are TGTGCCAGCAGTTCGGTAGCGGGAGGGCTGAATGAGCAGTACTTC. It yields the protein CASSSVAGGLNEQYF.

This clonotype was seen a few times. Relative to the germline gene, one junction end is altered; a read error may explain this. The chain links TRBV7-8 to TRBJ1-1; D gene uncertain. There are 14 residues in the CDR3. From germline, CDR1 is SGHVS and CDR2 FQNEAQ. The DNA of the CDR3 is TGTGCCAGCAGCGTAGCGATCAGGAACACTGAAGCTTTCTTT. This codes for CASSVAIRNTEAFF.

On this clonotype: This may be a read error: a much more frequent sequence differs by one nucleotide. This chain uses TRBV7-9 with TRBJ2-1; D perhaps matches TRBD2 (5 bases). The assigned J gene may be wrong: the sequence end matches TRBJ2-7 better. CDR3 length equals 13 residues. Germline loops: CDR1 SEHNR, CDR2 FQNEAQ (reference sequence). The CDR3 protein is CASSLEMGDEQYF. DNA of the CDR3: TGTGCCAGCAGCTTAGAGATGGGAGATGAGCAGTACTTC.

The V and J genes are TRBV2 and TRBJ2-2; D remains ambiguous. Between the trimmed V and J ends, which lost 4 bases and 4 bases, there was a span of 16 bases. The CDR3 sequence is 16 residues long. Germline V gene lookup returns CDR1 SNHLY and CDR2 FYNNEI. The CDR3 nucleotides read TGTGCCAGCAGTGTCTCACGAGGCCGAGGCACCGGGGAGCTGTTTTTT. As protein: CASSVSRGRGTGELFF.